This TCR beta chain emerged from a study of blood T cell repertoires in COVID-19. Study background: The United States, Italy and Spain provided the acute and convalescent COVID-19 samples. PBMCs, B-cell-depleted T cells, or T cells provided the cDNA or gDNA that made up the material.

Original data processing: For nucleated cells, counts were estimated from reference gene primer amplification. The method was immunoSEQ multiplex PCR; TCRdb's version includes in-frame clones alone and lacks a portion of them. That table supplies the V and J calls and clone size; D and trimming were determined from the DNA. The data show about 150,000 clones, roughly 84% seen once. The CDR3 totals 16 residues. Germline V lookup: CDR1 SGHVS, CDR2 FNYEAQ. The V segment lost 5 bases and the J segment 1 base; nucleotides outside the gene matches: 5. The origin of this receptor is a woman over 75 with active or convalescent COVID-19. The source material was peripheral blood. The rearrangement uses TRBV7-6 and TRBJ2-1, with 10 nucleotides matching TRBD2. The CDR3 sequence is CASSLGLAASYNEQFF. The CDR3 region has the DNA TGTGCCAGCAGCCTCGGACTAGCGGCATCCTACAATGAGCAGTTCTTC.